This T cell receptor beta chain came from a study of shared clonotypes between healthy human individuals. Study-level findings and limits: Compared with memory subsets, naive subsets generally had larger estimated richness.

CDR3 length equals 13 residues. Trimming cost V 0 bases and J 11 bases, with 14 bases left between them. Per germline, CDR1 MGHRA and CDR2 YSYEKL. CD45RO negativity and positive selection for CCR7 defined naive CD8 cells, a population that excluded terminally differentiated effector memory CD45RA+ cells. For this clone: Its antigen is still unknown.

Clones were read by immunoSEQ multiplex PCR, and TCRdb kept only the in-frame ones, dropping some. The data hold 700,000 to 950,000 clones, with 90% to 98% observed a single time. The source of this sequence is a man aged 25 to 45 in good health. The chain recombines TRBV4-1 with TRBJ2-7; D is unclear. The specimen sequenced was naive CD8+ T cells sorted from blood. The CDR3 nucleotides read TGCGCCAGCAGCCAAGATACCGGTTGGTTGGAGTACTTC. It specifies CASSQDTGWLEYF.